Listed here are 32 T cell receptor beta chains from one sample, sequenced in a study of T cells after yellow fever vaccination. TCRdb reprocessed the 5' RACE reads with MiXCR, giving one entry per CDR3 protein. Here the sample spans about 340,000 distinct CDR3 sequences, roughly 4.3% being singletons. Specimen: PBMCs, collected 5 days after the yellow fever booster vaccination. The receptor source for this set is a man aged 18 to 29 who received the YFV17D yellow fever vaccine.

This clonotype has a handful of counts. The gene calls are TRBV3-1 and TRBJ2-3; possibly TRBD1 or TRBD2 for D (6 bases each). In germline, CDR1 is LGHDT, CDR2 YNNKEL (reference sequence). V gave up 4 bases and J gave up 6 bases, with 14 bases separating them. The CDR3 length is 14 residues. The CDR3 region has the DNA TGTGCCAGCAGCCCCCCGCCGGGGGCGGATACGCAGTATTTT. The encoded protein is CASSPPPGADTQYF.

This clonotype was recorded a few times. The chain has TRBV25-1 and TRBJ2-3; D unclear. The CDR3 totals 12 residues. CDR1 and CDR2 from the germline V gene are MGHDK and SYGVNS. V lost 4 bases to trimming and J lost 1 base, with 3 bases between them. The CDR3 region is CASSARTDTQYF. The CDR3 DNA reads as TGTGCCAGCAGTGCGCGCACAGATACGCAGTATTTT. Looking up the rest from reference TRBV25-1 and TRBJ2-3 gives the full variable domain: EADIYQTPRYLVIGTGKKITLECSQTMGHDKMYWYQQDPGMELHLIHYSYGVNSTEKGDLSSESTVSRIRTEHFPLTLESARPSHTSQYLCASSARTDTQYFGPGTRLTVL.

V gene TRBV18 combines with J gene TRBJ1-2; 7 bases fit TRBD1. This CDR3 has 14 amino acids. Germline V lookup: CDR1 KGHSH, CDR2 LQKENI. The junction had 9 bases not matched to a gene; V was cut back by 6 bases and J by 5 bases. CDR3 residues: CASSDRDSAYGYTF. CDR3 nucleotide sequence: TGTGCCAGCTCCGACCGGGACAGTGCTTATGGCTACACCTTC.

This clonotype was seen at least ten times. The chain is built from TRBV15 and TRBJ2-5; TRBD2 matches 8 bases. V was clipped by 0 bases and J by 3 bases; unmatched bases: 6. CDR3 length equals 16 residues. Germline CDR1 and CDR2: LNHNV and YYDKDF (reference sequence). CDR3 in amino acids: CATSRDLLSGEETQYF. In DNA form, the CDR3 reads TGTGCCACCAGCAGAGATTTGCTTAGCGGGGAAGAGACCCAGTACTTC. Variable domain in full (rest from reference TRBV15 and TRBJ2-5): DAMVIQNPRYQVTQFGKPVTLSCSQTLNHNVMYWYQQKSSQAPKLLFHYYDKDFNNEADTPDNFQSRRPNTSFCFLDIRSPGLGDTAMYLCATSRDLLSGEETQYFGPGTRLLVL.

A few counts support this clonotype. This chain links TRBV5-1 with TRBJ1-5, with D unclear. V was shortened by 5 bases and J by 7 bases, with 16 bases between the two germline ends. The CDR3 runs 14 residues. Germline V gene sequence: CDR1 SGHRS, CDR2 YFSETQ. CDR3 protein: CASRISNLGQPQHF. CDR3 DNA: TGCGCCAGCAGGATTAGTAATCTAGGGCAGCCCCAGCATTTT.

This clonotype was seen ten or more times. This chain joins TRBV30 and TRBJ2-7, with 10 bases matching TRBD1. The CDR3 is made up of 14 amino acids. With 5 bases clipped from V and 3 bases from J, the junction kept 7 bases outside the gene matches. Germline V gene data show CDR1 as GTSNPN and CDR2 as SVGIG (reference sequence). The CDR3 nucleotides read TGTGCCTGGGACCCGGGACAGGGGTACTACGAGCAGTACTTC. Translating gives CAWDPGQGYYEQYF.

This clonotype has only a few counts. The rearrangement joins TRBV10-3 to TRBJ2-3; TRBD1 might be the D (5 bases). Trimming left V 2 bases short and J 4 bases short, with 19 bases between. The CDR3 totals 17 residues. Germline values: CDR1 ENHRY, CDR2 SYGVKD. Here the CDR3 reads CAISETDKGLSPDTQYF. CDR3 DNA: TGTGCCATCAGTGAGACCGACAAGGGGCTCTCGCCAGATACGCAGTATTTT.

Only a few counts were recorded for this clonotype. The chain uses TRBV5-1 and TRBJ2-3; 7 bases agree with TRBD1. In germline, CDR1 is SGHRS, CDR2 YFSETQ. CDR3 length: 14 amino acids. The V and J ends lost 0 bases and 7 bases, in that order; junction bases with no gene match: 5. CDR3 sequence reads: CASSLADRDYTQYF. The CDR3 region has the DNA TGCGCCAGCAGCTTGGCCGACAGGGATTATACGCAGTATTTT.

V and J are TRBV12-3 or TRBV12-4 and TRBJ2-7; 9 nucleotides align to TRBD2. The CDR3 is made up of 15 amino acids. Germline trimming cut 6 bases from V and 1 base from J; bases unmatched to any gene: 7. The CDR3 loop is CASSPEGLASYEQYF. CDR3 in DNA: TGTGCCAGCAGCCCAGAGGGACTAGCATCCTACGAGCAGTACTTC.

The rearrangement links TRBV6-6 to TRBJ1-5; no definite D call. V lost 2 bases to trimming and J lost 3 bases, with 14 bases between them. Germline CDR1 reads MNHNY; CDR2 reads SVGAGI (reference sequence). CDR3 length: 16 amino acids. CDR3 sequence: CASSYRAGRFNQPQHF. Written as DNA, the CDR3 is TGTGCCAGCAGTTACAGGGCCGGGAGGTTCAATCAGCCCCAGCATTTT.

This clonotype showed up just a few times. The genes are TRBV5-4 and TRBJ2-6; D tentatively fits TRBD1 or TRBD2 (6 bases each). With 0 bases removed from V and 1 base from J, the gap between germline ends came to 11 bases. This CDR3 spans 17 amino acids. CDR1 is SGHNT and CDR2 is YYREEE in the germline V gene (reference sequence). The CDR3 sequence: CASSLGGATSGANVLTF. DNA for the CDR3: TGTGCCAGCAGCTTGGGGGGGGCCACGTCTGGGGCCAACGTCCTGACTTTC.

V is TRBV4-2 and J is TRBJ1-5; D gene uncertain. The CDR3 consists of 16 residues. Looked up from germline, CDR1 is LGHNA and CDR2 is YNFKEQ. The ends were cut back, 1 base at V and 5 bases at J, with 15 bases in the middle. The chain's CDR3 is CASSQVERGVYQPQHF. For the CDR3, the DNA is TGTGCCAGCAGCCAAGTAGAAAGAGGAGTCTATCAGCCCCAGCATTTT.

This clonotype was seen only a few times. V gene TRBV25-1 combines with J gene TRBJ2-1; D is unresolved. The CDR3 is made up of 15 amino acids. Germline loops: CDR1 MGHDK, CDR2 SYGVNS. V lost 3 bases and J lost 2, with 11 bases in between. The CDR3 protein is CASSELRAPYNEQFF. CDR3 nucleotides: TGTGCCAGCAGTGAGTTACGAGCACCCTACAATGAGCAGTTCTTC. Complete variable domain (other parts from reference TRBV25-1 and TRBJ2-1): EADIYQTPRYLVIGTGKKITLECSQTMGHDKMYWYQQDPGMELHLIHYSYGVNSTEKGDLSSESTVSRIRTEHFPLTLESARPSHTSQYLCASSELRAPYNEQFFGPGTRLTVL.

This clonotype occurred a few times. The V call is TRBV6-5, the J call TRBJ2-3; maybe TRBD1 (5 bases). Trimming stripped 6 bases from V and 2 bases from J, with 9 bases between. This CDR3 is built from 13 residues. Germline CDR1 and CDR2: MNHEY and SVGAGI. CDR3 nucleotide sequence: TGTGCCAGCAGCGGACACCCCACAGATACGCAGTATTTT. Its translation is CASSGHPTDTQYF.

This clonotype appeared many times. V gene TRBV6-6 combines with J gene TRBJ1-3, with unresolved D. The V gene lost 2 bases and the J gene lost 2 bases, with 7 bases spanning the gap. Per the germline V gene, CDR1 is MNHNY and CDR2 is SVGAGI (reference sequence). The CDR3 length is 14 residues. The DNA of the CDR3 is TGTGCCAGCAGTTACCTCACAGCTGGAAACACCATATATTTT. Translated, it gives CASSYLTAGNTIYF.

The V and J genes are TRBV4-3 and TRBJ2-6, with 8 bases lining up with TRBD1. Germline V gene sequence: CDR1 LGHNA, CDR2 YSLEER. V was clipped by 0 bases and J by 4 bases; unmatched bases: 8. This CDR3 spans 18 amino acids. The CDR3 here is CASSQEIGQGEGANVLTF. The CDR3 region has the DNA TGCGCCAGCAGCCAAGAGATCGGACAGGGTGAAGGGGCCAACGTCCTGACTTTC.

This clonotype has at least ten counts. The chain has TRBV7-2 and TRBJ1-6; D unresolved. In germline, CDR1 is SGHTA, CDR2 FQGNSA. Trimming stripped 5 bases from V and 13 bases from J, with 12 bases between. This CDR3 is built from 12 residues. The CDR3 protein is CASSPFYGPLHF. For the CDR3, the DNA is TGTGCCAGCAGCCCCTTTTACGGGCCCCTCCACTTT. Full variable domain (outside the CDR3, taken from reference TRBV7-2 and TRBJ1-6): GAGVSQSPSNKVTEKGKDVELRCDPISGHTALYWYRQSLGQGLEFLIYFQGNSAPDKSGLPSDRFSAERTGGSVSTLTIQRTQQEDSAVYLCASSPFYGPLHFGNGTRLTVT.

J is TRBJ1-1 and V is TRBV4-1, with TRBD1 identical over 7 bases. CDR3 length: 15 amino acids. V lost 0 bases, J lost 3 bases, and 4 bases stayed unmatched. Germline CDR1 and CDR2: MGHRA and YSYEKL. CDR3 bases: TGCGCCAGCAGCCAAGAGAGCGGACAGGACACTGAAGCTTTCTTT. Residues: CASSQESGQDTEAFF.

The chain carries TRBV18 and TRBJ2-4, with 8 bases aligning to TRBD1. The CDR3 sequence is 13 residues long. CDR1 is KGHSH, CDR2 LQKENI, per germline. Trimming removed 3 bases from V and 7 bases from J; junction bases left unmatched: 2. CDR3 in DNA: TGTGCCAGCTCACCGGGACAGGAGAACATTCAGTACTTC. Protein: CASSPGQENIQYF.

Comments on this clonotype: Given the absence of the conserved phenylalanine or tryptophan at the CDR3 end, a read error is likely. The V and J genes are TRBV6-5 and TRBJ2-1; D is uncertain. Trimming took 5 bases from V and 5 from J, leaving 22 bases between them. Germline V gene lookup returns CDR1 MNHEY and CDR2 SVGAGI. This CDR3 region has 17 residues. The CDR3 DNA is TGTGCCAGCAGTCCCATCCCTCGACTGTTACAAGACAATGAGCAGTTCATC. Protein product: CASSPIPRLLQDNEQFI.

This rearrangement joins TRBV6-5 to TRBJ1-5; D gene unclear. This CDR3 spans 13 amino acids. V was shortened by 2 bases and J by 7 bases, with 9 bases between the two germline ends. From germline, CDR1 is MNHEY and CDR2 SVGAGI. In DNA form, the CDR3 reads TGTGCCAGCAGTTACGAGGGAGGGCAGCCCCAGCATTTT. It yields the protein CASSYEGGQPQHF.

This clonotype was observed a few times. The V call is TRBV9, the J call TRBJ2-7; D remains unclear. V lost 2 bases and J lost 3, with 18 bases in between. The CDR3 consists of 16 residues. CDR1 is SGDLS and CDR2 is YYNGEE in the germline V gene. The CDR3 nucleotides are TGTGCCAGCAGCGTGAGCCCTCCGAAGATGGTCTACGAGCAGTACGTC. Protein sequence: CASSVSPPKMVYEQYV.

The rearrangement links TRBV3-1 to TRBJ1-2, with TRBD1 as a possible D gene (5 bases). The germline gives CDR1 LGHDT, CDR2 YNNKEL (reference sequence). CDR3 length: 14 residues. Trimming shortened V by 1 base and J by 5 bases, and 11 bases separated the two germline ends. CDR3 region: CASSQGDRRYGYTF. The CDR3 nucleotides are TGTGCCAGCAGCCAAGGGGACCGTAGGTATGGCTACACCTTC.

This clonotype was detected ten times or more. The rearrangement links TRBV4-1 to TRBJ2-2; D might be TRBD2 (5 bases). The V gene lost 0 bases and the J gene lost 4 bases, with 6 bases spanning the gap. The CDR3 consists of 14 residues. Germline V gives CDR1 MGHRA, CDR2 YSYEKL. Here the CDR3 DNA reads TGCGCCAGCAGCCAAGATGAGGGCACCGGGGAGCTGTTTTTT. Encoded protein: CASSQDEGTGELFF.

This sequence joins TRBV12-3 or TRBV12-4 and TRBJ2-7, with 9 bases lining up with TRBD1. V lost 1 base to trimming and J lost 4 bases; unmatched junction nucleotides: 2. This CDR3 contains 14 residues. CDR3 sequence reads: CASSLGQGEYEQYF. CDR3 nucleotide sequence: TGTGCCAGCAGTTTAGGACAGGGGGAATACGAGCAGTACTTC.

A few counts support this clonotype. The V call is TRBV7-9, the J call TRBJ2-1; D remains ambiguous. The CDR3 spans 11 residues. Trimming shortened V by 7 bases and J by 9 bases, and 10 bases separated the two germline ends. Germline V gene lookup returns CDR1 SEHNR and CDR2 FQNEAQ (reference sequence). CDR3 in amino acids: CASNFEPEQFF. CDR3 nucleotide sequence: TGTGCCAGCAATTTCGAGCCTGAGCAGTTCTTC.

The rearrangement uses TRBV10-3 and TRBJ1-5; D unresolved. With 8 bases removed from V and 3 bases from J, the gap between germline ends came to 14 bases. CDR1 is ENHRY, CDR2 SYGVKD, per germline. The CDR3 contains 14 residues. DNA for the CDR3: TGTGCCATCTCGGAGTCTATTGTCAATCAGCCCCAGCATTTT. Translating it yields CAISESIVNQPQHF.

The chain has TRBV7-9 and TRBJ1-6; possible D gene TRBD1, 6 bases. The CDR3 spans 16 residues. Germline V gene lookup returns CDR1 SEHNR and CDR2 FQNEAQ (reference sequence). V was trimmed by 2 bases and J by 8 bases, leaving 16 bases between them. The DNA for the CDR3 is TGTGCCAGCAGCTTACGGCAGGGGCCGATTTATTCACCCCTCCACTTT. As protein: CASSLRQGPIYSPLHF.

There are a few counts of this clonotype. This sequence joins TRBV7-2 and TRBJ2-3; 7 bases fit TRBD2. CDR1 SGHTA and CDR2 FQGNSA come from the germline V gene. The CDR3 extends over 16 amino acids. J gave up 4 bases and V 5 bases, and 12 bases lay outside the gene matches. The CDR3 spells CASSPRLAARADTQYF. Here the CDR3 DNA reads TGTGCCAGCAGCCCCCGACTAGCCGCCCGCGCAGATACGCAGTATTTT.

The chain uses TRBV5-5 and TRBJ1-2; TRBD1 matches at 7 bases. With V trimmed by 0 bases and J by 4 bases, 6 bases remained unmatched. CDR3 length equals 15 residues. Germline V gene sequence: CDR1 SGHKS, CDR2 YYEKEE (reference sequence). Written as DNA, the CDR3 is TGTGCCAGCAGCTTGGACAGGGGTCCCCTCTATGGCTACACCTTC. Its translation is CASSLDRGPLYGYTF.

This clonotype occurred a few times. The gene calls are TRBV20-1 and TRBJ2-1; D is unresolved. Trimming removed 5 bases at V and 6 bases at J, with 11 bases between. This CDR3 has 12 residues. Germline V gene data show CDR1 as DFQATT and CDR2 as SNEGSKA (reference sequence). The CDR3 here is CSASGRVNEQFF. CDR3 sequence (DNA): TGCAGTGCTTCCGGTCGGGTCAATGAGCAGTTCTTC.

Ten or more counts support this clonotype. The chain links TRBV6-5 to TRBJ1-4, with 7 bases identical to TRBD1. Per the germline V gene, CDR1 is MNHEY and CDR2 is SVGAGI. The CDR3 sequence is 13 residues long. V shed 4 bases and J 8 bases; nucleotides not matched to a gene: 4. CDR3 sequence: CASSFLQGEKLFF. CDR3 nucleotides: TGTGCCAGCAGTTTTTTACAGGGGGAAAAACTGTTTTTT.